The clone carrying this T cell receptor beta chain turned up a few times. Per the original data handling: Reference gene primer amplification gave estimated nucleated cell counts. Profiled with immunoSEQ multiplex PCR; TCRdb holds only in-frame clones, not every one. V and J calls and clone size follow that table, whereas D and trimming were derived from the DNA. Of over 50,000 clones listed, 80% to 95% are singletons. This sample was taken from a study of blood T cell repertoires in COVID-19. Study background: Sample material is recorded as cDNA or gDNA derived from T cells, B-cell-depleted T cells, or PBMCs.

In germline, CDR1 is MNHEY, CDR2 SVGAGI. V was clipped by 10 bases and J by 5 bases; unmatched bases: 4. The CDR3 is 12 amino acids. The sequence came from a man aged 50 or older with active COVID-19. The rearrangement uses TRBV6-5 and TRBJ2-1, with 8 bases matching TRBD2. Sequencing input: peripheral blood. DNA of the CDR3: TGTGCCATGAGTAGCGGGGACAATGAGCAGTTCTTC. Translating gives CAMSSGDNEQFF.